The text below deals with one T cell receptor beta chain. A single count supports this clone. Its antigen has not been determined. Base qualities were left out, and no much larger clone turns up one base away. Genomic DNA was extracted from sorted cells with the QIAGEN DNeasy Blood and Tissue Kit for TCRbeta CDR3 sequencing. High-throughput TCRbeta CDR3 sequencing, including PCR amplification with bias correction and internal controls, was performed commercially through immunoSEQ. The paper's data handling went like this. A unique productive TCRbeta sequence was defined by the CDR3 nucleotide sequence when primers matched, and otherwise by the CDR3 amino acid sequence together with the Vbeta and Jbeta genes. As a correction for sorting error, sequences shared between sorted populations at a frequency ratio of 2:1 or less were discarded, and the remaining shared sequences were assigned to the higher population. A sequence counted as donor-reactive if, in CFSE-low cells, the sequence had a frequency of at least 0.01% and was expanded at least 5-fold compared with unstimulated cells. Repertoire divergence was quantified by Jensen-Shannon divergence calculated from the top 100 TCRbeta sequences ranked by frequency. For any sample with multiple sequencing runs, sorting error was corrected in each run separately before the runs were pooled. Sourced from immuneACCESS, this table was stored by TCRdb with only in-frame sequences that have V and J called. A share of the clones is absent; for the studies checked, an unresolved V gene accounts for under half, and the remainder has no known explanation. V, J and clone size are taken as reported in that table, and D and trimming were inferred from the DNA itself. For this sample there are about 240,000 clones; 80% to 85% appear just once. The biggest ten clones account for less than 0.75% of the sample.

Thawed PBMCs were FACS-sorted into unstimulated Tregs (CD4+CD25+CD127-), CD4+ non-Tregs (CD4+CD25-), CD4 cells and CD8 cells. Healthy control blood came either as purchased buffy coats or from healthy volunteers. Healthy control blood was processed to PBMCs by Ficoll density gradient and cryopreserved, and patient PBMCs were collected before and after transplant. From the germline V gene, CDR1 is SGHRS and CDR2 is YFSETQ. There are 14 amino acids in the CDR3, from cysteine to phenylalanine inclusive. CDR3 DNA only is kept here, 42 bases in frame from base 1. The V and J ends are trimmed by 5 bases and 2 bases, leaving 11 bases between them. This sample is part of a study of Tregs in tolerant kidney transplant recipients (dated by TCRdb to about 2019). About the full investigation: The study used TCRbeta sequencing to identify donor-specific regulatory T cells before combined kidney and bone marrow transplantation, then tracked those cells after transplant. Several methods of expanding Tregs specific for an allogeneic donor were compared by TCRbeta repertoire sequencing in a few healthy controls. Paper-wide results and their limitations: Biological reproducibility was not directly assessed, although technical replication error appeared to be minimal. Because the study included only a small number of patients, the results must be confirmed in larger populations and under other immunosuppression protocols. Expanding Tregs with activated donor B cells appeared to identify the most biologically relevant and donor-specific TCRbeta repertoire.

The sample consisted of CD4+ T cells from blood. This TCR came from a human donor in good health. The V gene is TRBV5-1 and the J gene is TRBJ1-5; no confident D gene assignment can be made. This receptor carries the CDR3 CASRLDLGNQPQHF. The nucleotides read TGCGCCAGCAGGCTCGATTTGGGCAATCAGCCCCAGCATTTT.